The 27 T cell receptor beta chains reported below all come from one sample, sequenced in a study of T cell repertoires in cytomegalovirus infection. Their antigens are not known. From the reads, TCRdb called clonotypes with MiXCR, one entry per CDR3 protein. The repertoire consists of around 310,000 distinct CDR3 sequences, with about 29% occurring once and the leading ten covering around 20%. Sequenced here: cultured PBMCs, sampled from culture after CMV antigen stimulation. These receptor sequences come from a human donor in good health (CMV status not recorded). Some clones in this sample may be carry-over from other donors' samples.

The V and J genes are TRBV6-1 and TRBJ2-1; maybe TRBD1 (6 bases). Per the germline V gene, CDR1 is MNHNS and CDR2 is SASEGT. The CDR3 runs to 17 residues. V was cut by 0 bases and J by 0 bases, with 12 bases left in between. CDR3 in DNA: TGTGCCAGCAGTGAAGCATTCAGGACAGACTCCTACAATGAGCAGTTCTTC. Translated, it gives CASSEAFRTDSYNEQFF.

The table lists this clonotype with many counts. The chain is built from TRBV7-2 and TRBJ1-2; D is possibly TRBD1 (6 bases). Germline CDR1 is SGHTA and CDR2 is FQGNSA. The CDR3 runs to 15 residues. V gave up 5 bases and J gave up 0 bases, with 13 bases separating them. The CDR3 loop is CASSRPGTSNYGYTF. CDR3 in DNA: TGTGCCAGCAGCCGACCCGGGACATCTAACTATGGCTACACCTTC.

The chain combines TRBV20-1 with TRBJ2-3, with D maybe TRBD2 (5 bases). The V gene lost 7 bases and the J gene lost 6 bases, with 17 bases spanning the gap. Germline V gives CDR1 DFQATT, CDR2 SNEGSKA (reference sequence). The CDR3 contains 13 residues. The CDR3 DNA follows: TGCAGTGAGGCGGGCCCCGGAAGGGATACGCAGTATTTT. This sequence encodes CSEAGPGRDTQYF.

Many counts were recorded for this clonotype. The chain joins TRBV7-2 to TRBJ2-7; 8 bases are a match to TRBD1. The CDR3 covers 13 residues. Germline V gene sequence: CDR1 SGHTA, CDR2 FQGNSA. J was trimmed by 4 bases and V by 4 bases; bases with no gene match: 3. CDR3 loop: CASSSRTGYEQYF. The CDR3 DNA is TGTGCCAGCAGCTCTCGGACAGGGTACGAGCAGTACTTC.

The chain employs TRBV4-3 and TRBJ1-1, with D unresolved. V gave up 0 bases and J gave up 6 bases, with 8 bases separating them. The CDR3 consists of 13 residues. The germline CDR1 and CDR2 sequences are LGHNA and YSLEER. CDR3: CASSQDPRAEAFF. CDR3 DNA: TGCGCCAGCAGCCAAGATCCCCGGGCTGAAGCTTTCTTT.

This clonotype was seen a handful of times. This chain links TRBV4-1 with TRBJ1-2; D ambiguous. V lost 0 bases and J 4 bases, leaving 12 bases between the germline ends. CDR1 is MGHRA, CDR2 YSYEKL, per germline. This CDR3 spans 15 amino acids. CDR3: CASSQDQPPSYGYTF. In nucleotides, the CDR3 is TGCGCCAGCAGCCAAGATCAGCCTCCCAGCTATGGCTACACCTTC.

The table lists this clonotype with many counts. The chain recombines TRBV7-8 with TRBJ1-1, with D unresolved. Trimming pared 9 bases from V and 1 base from J, leaving 15 bases between. CDR1 is SGHVS and CDR2 is FQNEAQ in the germline V gene. The CDR3 runs to 14 residues. The CDR3 nucleotides are TGTGCCAGTAAGCCTCTTTCGTCGAACACTGAAGCTTTCTTT. Translation: CASKPLSSNTEAFF.

The V gene is TRBV29-1, the J gene TRBJ2-7, with 7 bases aligning to TRBD1. V trimming: 2 bases; J trimming: 3 bases; junction bases outside the gene matches: 10. The germline V gene encodes CDR1 SQVTM and CDR2 ANQGSEA. The CDR3 consists of 15 residues. CDR3 nucleotide sequence: TGCAGCGTTGAAAAGCAAAAGGGGGCGGTCTACGAGCAGTACTTC. Translated: CSVEKQKGAVYEQYF.

This clonotype has at least ten counts. The V gene is TRBV12-3 or TRBV12-4, the J gene TRBJ2-3; D could derive from TRBD1 or TRBD2 (5 bases each). The CDR3 runs 15 residues. The V gene lost 3 bases and the J gene lost 0 bases, with 10 bases spanning the gap. CDR3 sequence reads: CASSFGAASTDTQYF. The CDR3 DNA reads as TGTGCCAGCAGTTTCGGGGCAGCTAGCACAGATACGCAGTATTTT.

This clonotype was observed once. V is TRBV28 and J is TRBJ2-7, with 8 bases lining up with TRBD1. This CDR3 is 15 amino acids long. CDR1 and CDR2 from the germline V gene are MDHEN and SYDVKM. V shed 6 bases, J shed 0 bases, and the junction held 7 bases outside the gene matches. The chain's CDR3 is CASRHNRGFSYEQYF. The CDR3, as DNA: TGTGCCAGCAGGCACAACAGGGGGTTCTCCTACGAGCAGTACTTC. Complete variable domain (other parts from reference TRBV28 and TRBJ2-7): DVKVTQSSRYLVKRTGEKVFLECVQDMDHENMFWYRQDPGLGLRLIYFSYDVKMKEKGDIPEGYSVSREKKERFSLILESASTNQTSMYLCASRHNRGFSYEQYFGPGTRLTVT.

This clonotype showed up many times. The rearrangement links TRBV13 to TRBJ2-3; 8 bases are a match to TRBD2. Germline-derived CDR1 and CDR2 are PRHDT and FYEKMQ (reference sequence). The V and J ends lost 3 bases and 2 bases, in that order; junction bases with no gene match: 7. The length of the CDR3 is 16 residues. The CDR3: CASSLPSSGYTDTQYF. The CDR3 nucleotides read TGTGCCAGCAGCTTGCCTTCTAGCGGGTACACAGATACGCAGTATTTT.

The CDR3 here is CASSPGHTSGGSDTQYF. In nucleotides, the CDR3 is TGTGCCAGCAGCCCAGGACACACTAGCGGGGGCTCAGATACGCAGTATTTT. This chain links TRBV7-2 with TRBJ2-3; 11 nucleotides agree with TRBD2. V lost 5 bases to trimming and J lost 4 bases; unmatched junction nucleotides: 11. This CDR3 region has 17 residues. CDR1 is SGHTA, CDR2 FQGNSA, per germline.

The CDR3 loop reads CASSSLGDTREGYTF. The CDR3 region has the DNA TGTGCCAGCAGCTCCCTCGGGGACACGAGGGAAGGCTACACCTTC. This rearrangement joins TRBV7-9 to TRBJ1-2; a weak D match, TRBD1 (6 bases). V shed 4 bases and J shed 8 bases, with 20 bases lying between them. Germline V gives CDR1 SEHNR, CDR2 FQNEAQ (reference sequence). The CDR3 sequence is 15 residues long.

This clonotype was seen many times. The chain combines TRBV7-8 with TRBJ1-1; perhaps TRBD1 as D (6 bases). The CDR3 length is 13 residues. CDR1 is SGHVS and CDR2 is FQNEAQ in the germline V gene. V was pared by 5 bases and J by 3 bases, with 10 bases between. The CDR3 is CASSPHRDTEAFF. DNA for the CDR3: TGTGCCAGCAGCCCTCACAGGGACACTGAAGCTTTCTTT.

A few counts support this clonotype. The J gene is TRBJ1-1, the V gene TRBV19; 7 bases fit TRBD1. Trimming at V came to 5 bases and at J to 0 bases, leaving 12 bases not matched to a gene. Germline V gene data show CDR1 as LNHDA and CDR2 as SQIVND (reference sequence). The CDR3 length is 17 residues. The CDR3: CASSPTDRVVLNTEAFF. CDR3 in DNA: TGTGCCAGTAGTCCCACCGACAGGGTGGTGTTGAACACTGAAGCTTTCTTT.

The gene calls are TRBV25-1 and TRBJ1-2; no firm D call. V lost 3 bases to trimming and J lost 6 bases, with 5 bases between them. This CDR3 has 11 amino acids. Looked up from germline, CDR1 is MGHDK and CDR2 is SYGVNS. This chain's CDR3 is CASSEEDGYTF. In DNA, the CDR3 is TGTGCCAGCAGTGAGGAAGATGGCTACACCTTC.

This clonotype was recorded a few times. The V and J genes are TRBV6-1 and TRBJ1-5; weak D call: TRBD1 (6 bases). Germline assignment: CDR1 MNHNS and CDR2 SASEGT. The CDR3 loop spans 17 amino acids. V gave up 7 bases and J gave up 2 bases, with 21 bases separating them. The CDR3 reads CASTLPTGPTGNQPQHF. In DNA, the CDR3 is TGTGCCAGCACCCTCCCCACAGGGCCTACGGGCAATCAGCCCCAGCATTTT.

The chain carries TRBV29-1 and TRBJ1-1; D gene unclear. CDR3 size: 13 residues. The germline V and J ends were trimmed by 3 bases and 0 bases, with 8 bases remaining between them. CDR1 and CDR2 (germline): SQVTM, ANQGSEA. The CDR3 DNA reads TGCAGCGTTGAGAGCCCGGTGAACACTGAAGCTTTCTTT. This sequence encodes CSVESPVNTEAFF.

The chain employs TRBV2 and TRBJ1-5; TRBD1 matches at 7 bases. V dropped 6 bases and J dropped 5; count of bases not matched to a gene: 7. This CDR3 comprises 14 residues. CDR1 is SNHLY, CDR2 FYNNEI, per germline. CDR3 nucleotide sequence: TGTGCCAGCAGCCAAACAGGGGAGGATCAGCCCCAGCATTTT. It translates to CASSQTGEDQPQHF.

The table lists this clonotype with a few counts. V is TRBV9 and J is TRBJ2-7, with 9 nucleotides matching TRBD1. The CDR3 totals 14 residues. Losses at the gene ends were 3 bases for V and 6 bases for J; bases not matched to a gene: 7. CDR1 SGDLS and CDR2 YYNGEE come from the germline V gene. CDR3 protein: CASSAPGQGSEQYF. The CDR3 DNA reads TGTGCCAGCAGCGCCCCGGGACAGGGTTCCGAGCAGTACTTC.

The chain recombines TRBV3-1 with TRBJ1-4, with D possibly TRBD1 on 5 matching bases. Germline V gene lookup returns CDR1 LGHDT and CDR2 YNNKEL (reference sequence). Trimming left V 3 bases short and J 2 bases short, with 13 bases between. This CDR3 comprises 16 residues. The CDR3 DNA sequence: TGTGCCAGCAGCCACCAAACAGGCGCGACTAATGAAAAACTGTTTTTT. It specifies CASSHQTGATNEKLFF. The whole variable domain, filled in from reference TRBV3-1 and TRBJ1-4, reads DTAVSQTPKYLVTQMGNDKSIKCEQNLGHDTMYWYKQDSKKFLKIMFSYNNKELIINETVPNRFSPKSPDKAHLNLHINSLELGDSAVYFCASSHQTGATNEKLFFGSGTQLSVL.

The chain links TRBV28 to TRBJ1-2; D call uncertain. The germline gives CDR1 MDHEN, CDR2 SYDVKM. The CDR3 spans 14 residues. Trimming pared 6 bases from V and 3 bases from J, leaving 14 bases between. The CDR3 spells CASSSEGRYYGYTF. CDR3 DNA sequence: TGTGCCAGCAGCTCGGAGGGCCGGTACTATGGCTACACCTTC.

The chain is built from TRBV12-3 or TRBV12-4 and TRBJ2-2; TRBD1 is a possible D gene (7 bases). Trimming took 1 base from V and 7 from J, leaving 13 bases between them. The CDR3 loop spans 15 amino acids. The CDR3 bases are TGTGCCAGCAGTTTAGTGCAGGGGGGAAACGGGGAGCTGTTTTTT. Translated: CASSLVQGGNGELFF.

This clonotype was seen a few times. The V and J genes are TRBV4-1 and TRBJ2-1; possibly TRBD2 for D (5 bases). V lost 0 bases and J 4 bases, leaving 10 bases between the germline ends. Germline-derived CDR1 and CDR2 are MGHRA and YSYEKL. The CDR3 is made up of 15 amino acids. The CDR3 sequence is CASSQDRDWYNEQFF. The DNA of the CDR3 is TGCGCCAGCAGCCAAGATCGGGATTGGTACAATGAGCAGTTCTTC.

The V call is TRBV7-9, the J call TRBJ1-6; D is uncertain. Germline V gene sequence: CDR1 SEHNR, CDR2 FQNEAQ (reference sequence). V dropped 5 bases and J dropped 6 bases, with 11 bases sitting between them. The CDR3 is made up of 14 amino acids. The CDR3 protein is CASSMAGPNSPLHF. CDR3 sequence (DNA): TGTGCCAGCAGCATGGCAGGCCCTAATTCACCCCTCCACTTT.

The V gene is TRBV29-1, the J gene TRBJ2-1, with 8 bases lining up with TRBD2. V lost 2 bases and J lost 6; bases outside the gene matches: 6. Germline values: CDR1 SQVTM, CDR2 ANQGSEA. CDR3 size: 14 residues. CDR3 region: CSVEPGLGVNEQFF. The CDR3 bases are TGCAGCGTTGAACCGGGACTAGGGGTCAATGAGCAGTTCTTC.

The chain has TRBV6-2 or TRBV6-3 and TRBJ2-1; D not resolved. This CDR3 is 14 amino acids long. The ends were cut back, 5 bases at V and 0 bases at J, with 8 bases in the middle. The germline V gene has CDR1 MNHEY and CDR2 SVGEGT. Here the CDR3 reads CASSPASSYNEQFF. DNA for the CDR3: TGTGCCAGCAGTCCTGCAAGCTCCTACAATGAGCAGTTCTTC.